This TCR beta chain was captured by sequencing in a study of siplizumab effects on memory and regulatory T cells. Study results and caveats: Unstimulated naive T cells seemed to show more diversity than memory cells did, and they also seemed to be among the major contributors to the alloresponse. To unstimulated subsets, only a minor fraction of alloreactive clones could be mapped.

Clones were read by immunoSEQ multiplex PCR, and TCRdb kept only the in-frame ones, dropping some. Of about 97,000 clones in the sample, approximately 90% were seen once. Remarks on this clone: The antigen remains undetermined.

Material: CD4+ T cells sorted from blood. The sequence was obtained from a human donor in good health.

The CDR3 DNA reads TGTGCCAGCAGCTCAACTCGACAGTTTTGGAACACTGAAGCTTTCTTT. The encoded protein is CASSSTRQFWNTEAFF. The chain recombines TRBV11-2 with TRBJ1-1; possible D gene TRBD1, 5 bases. Germline assignment: CDR1 SGHAT and CDR2 FQNNGV. This CDR3 has 16 amino acids. The V and J ends lost 4 bases and 1 base respectively, with 16 bases between them.